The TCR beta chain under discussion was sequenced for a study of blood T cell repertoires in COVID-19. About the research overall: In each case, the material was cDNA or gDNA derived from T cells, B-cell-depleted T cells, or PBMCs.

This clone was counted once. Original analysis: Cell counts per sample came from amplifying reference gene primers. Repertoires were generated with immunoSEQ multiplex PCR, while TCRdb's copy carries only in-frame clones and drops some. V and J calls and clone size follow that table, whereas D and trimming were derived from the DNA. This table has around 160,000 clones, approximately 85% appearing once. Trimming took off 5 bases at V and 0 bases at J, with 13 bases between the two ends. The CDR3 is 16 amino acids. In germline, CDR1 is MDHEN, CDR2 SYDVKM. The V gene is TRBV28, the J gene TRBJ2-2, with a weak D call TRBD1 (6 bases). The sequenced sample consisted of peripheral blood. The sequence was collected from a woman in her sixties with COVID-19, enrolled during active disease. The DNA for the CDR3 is TGTGCCAGCAGTGGACAGACCCAATCGAACACCGGGGAGCTGTTTTTT. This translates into CASSGQTQSNTGELFF.